A single TCR beta chain is shown here with its context. The table lists this clonotype with many counts. Its antigen is unknown. One base away there is no much larger clone; base qualities are not given. The record originates from a study of T cells in Graves' hyperthyroidism and ophthalmopathy (dated by TCRdb to the late 2010s). Turning to the overall study: Peripheral blood was sampled at the time of initial diagnosis, prior to any treatment. TCR V-J signatures able to tell the groups apart were searched for in a discovery cohort of 100 patients, of whom roughly 42 had Graves' ophthalmopathy and roughly 57 had stable Graves' hyperthyroidism. Prospective prediction of ophthalmopathy was tested in an independent validation cohort of approximately 19 hyperthyroidism patients and 15 to 17 patients who later progressed to ophthalmopathy. The 95 to 100 discovery patients were divided at random into training and test sets in a 7:3 ratio. The study also compared thyroid tissue and blood T-cell repertoires from more than 5 Graves' hyperthyroidism patients. Following sampling, methimazole starting at 30 mg daily was given to hyperthyroidism patients, and high-dose intravenous methylprednisolone was given to ophthalmopathy patients. TCR Vbeta CDR3 sequencing of 120 to 150 peripheral blood samples (over 40 ophthalmopathy, about 75 hyperthyroidism and some 17 progressor patients) is reported in the paper. Findings and caveats that apply to the study as a whole: Sample size was not statistically predetermined, and investigators were not blinded to group allocation. Ophthalmopathy was separated from stable hyperthyroidism by a 13 V-J signature model, with 85% to 90% sensitivity and about 81% specificity obtained in cross-validation and 80%/75% obtained in testing. Most expanded thyroid clonotypes (frequency above 0.001) were also detected in blood, a finding suggesting that blood repertoires may reflect thyroid immune responses. In validation, progression to ophthalmopathy was predicted by the model with approximately 67% sensitivity and roughly 76% specificity, a median of about 6.8 months before onset.

A patient counted as having stable Graves' hyperthyroidism if no progression to ophthalmopathy occurred over 18 months of follow-up. The hyperthyroidism patients were between 18 and 65 years old and newly diagnosed, with a disease duration of less than 2 months. Exclusion was applied to patients with uncontrolled infections, other autoimmune diseases, pregnancy or lactation. Diagnoses relied on clinical symptoms, serum thyroxine and TRAb, thyroid ultrasound and orbital computed tomography. PBMCs were isolated from 10 ml of fresh peripheral blood by Ficoll-Paque density gradient centrifugation. Trizol reagent was used to extract total RNA, and RNA quality was then checked on an Agilent 2100 Bioanalyzer. From its cysteine to its phenylalanine, the CDR3 spans 17 amino acids. CDR3 DNA only is kept here, 51 bases in frame from base 1. According to the germline V gene (reference sequence), CDR1 reads LGHDT and CDR2 reads YNNKEL. Trimming accounts for 4 bases at V and 4 bases at J, while the number of junction bases matched to no gene is 11.

Amplification of TCR beta CDR3 regions was carried out from RNA transcripts. The first round of RT-PCR for the TCR CDR3 was performed with the HTBI primer set and the Qiagen OneStep RT-PCR kit. The libraries were constructed in a second round of multiplex PCR and then size-selected and purified. The libraries were sequenced on an Illumina HiSeq2000 using paired-end 100 bp reads. In the paper's pipeline: Raw data were processed with SOAPnuke, discarding reads with adapters, uncalled bases, mean Phred below 15, or no exact constant-primer or identifier match. COPE v1.2.5 was used to merge high-quality paired reads, and clonotypes were defined as unique nucleotide sequences. MiTCR v1.1 was used to align the clonotypes against IMGT TRBV, TRBD and TRBJ reference segments. Analysis was restricted to V-J combinations with a frequency above 0.0001, which covered about 99% of repertoires. A TCS score was defined as the ratio between F50 (clonal expansion) and ExV (chaos), using BLOSUM62-based TCRdist between CDR3 peptides within each V-J. Welch's t-statistics and random forest reduced roughly 540 V-J features to 13, which were used in a naive Bayes classifier (R e1071). The public reads were reanalyzed by TCRdb: fastp trimming at Q25, MiXCR alignment, in-frame beta chains only. Each entry is one CDR3 protein sequence, shown with its most common DNA and genes. For this entry, the V and J calls and clone size follow TCRdb and not the study's own pipeline. Counted in this sample were fewer than 550,000 distinct CDR3 sequences; 15% to 17% of them appeared once. The biggest ten clones account for around 7.3% of the sample.

The chain uses TRBV3-1 and TRBJ2-3; TRBD2 matches 10 bases in the middle. This TCR was sampled from a woman aged 18-29 years with Graves' hyperthyroidism. Specimen: blood. The CDR3 corresponds to CASSPRRSSGGADTQYF. In nucleotide form, the sequence is TGTGCCAGCAGCCCCCGCCGGTCCAGCGGGGGGGCAGATACGCAGTATTTT.